This passage covers 32 T cell receptor beta chains from one sample sequenced in a study of lymphopenia after photon versus proton radiotherapy. Data came from immunoSEQ multiplex PCR; TCRdb stores just in-frame clones and leaves some out. The sample yields approximately 160,000 clones, 88% seen once. The specimen was peripheral blood, collected from a patient treated with photon-based radiotherapy. These receptors were taken from a man aged 50 to 60 with gastric cancer.

On this clone: A junction end diverges from the germline sequence, so it may reflect a read error. The chain links TRBV7-9 to TRBJ2-7, with 11 bases lining up with TRBD2. The length of the CDR3 is 14 residues. Germline assignment: CDR1 SEHNR and CDR2 FQNEAQ (reference sequence). As DNA, the CDR3 is TGTGCCAGCAGCGTAGCGGGAGGGCCCGACGAGCAGTACTTC. Translated: CASSVAGGPDEQYF.

This chain joins TRBV15 and TRBJ2-7, with D possibly matching TRBD1 (6 bases). This CDR3 has 15 amino acids. Germline CDR1 reads LNHNV; CDR2 reads YYDKDF (reference sequence). Between the trimmed V and J ends, which lost 5 bases and 3 bases, there was a span of 17 bases. The CDR3 bases are TGTGCCACCAGCGTAGGGACACAAAAGAACTACGAGCAGTACTTC. This codes for CATSVGTQKNYEQYF.

The CDR3 sequence: CAWTGTGVHNEQFF. CDR3 DNA: TGTGCCTGGACGGGAACAGGGGTCCACAATGAGCAGTTCTTC. The V call is TRBV30, the J call TRBJ2-1; 7 nucleotides agree with TRBD1. Germline CDR1 and CDR2: GTSNPN and SVGIG (reference sequence). V shed 4 bases, J shed 5 bases, and the junction held 8 bases outside the gene matches. CDR3 size: 14 residues. Full variable domain (outside the CDR3, taken from reference TRBV30 and TRBJ2-1): SQTIHQWPATLVQPVGSPLSLECTVEGTSNPNLYWYRQAAGRGLQLLFYSVGIGQISSEVPQNLSASRPQDRQFILSSKKLLLSDSGFYLCAWTGTGVHNEQFFGPGTRLTVL.

A word on this clone: An end of the junction differs from the germline gene, which may be a read error. The J gene is TRBJ2-7, the V gene TRBV19, with TRBD1 matching over 8 bases. The germline CDR1 and CDR2 sequences are LNHDA and SQIVND (reference sequence). The CDR3 sequence is 15 residues long. The CDR3 nucleotides are TGTGCCAGTAGCATAGGACAGGGAATCCGCAGCGAGCAGTACTTC. It encodes CASSIGQGIRSEQYF. The whole variable domain, filled in from reference TRBV19 and TRBJ2-7, reads DGGITQSPKYLFRKEGQNVTLSCEQNLNHDAMYWYRQDPGQGLRLIYYSQIVNDFQKGDIAEGYSVSREKKESFPLTVTSAQKNPTAFYLCASSIGQGIRSEQYFGPGTRLTVT.

V is TRBV7-9 and J is TRBJ2-5; no firm D call. Per the germline V gene, CDR1 is SEHNR and CDR2 is FQNEAQ (reference sequence). The CDR3 is 14 residues long. V was trimmed by 8 bases and J by 4 bases, leaving 17 bases between them. The CDR3: CASSPLDLGETQYF. CDR3 in DNA: TGTGCCAGCTCTCCCTTAGATTTAGGAGAGACCCAGTACTTC.

The genes are TRBV15 and TRBJ2-2, with TRBD2 as a possible D gene (5 bases). CDR1 is LNHNV, CDR2 YYDKDF, per germline (reference sequence). The CDR3 is 13 amino acids. V was clipped by 2 bases and J by 7 bases, with 8 bases between them. Here the CDR3 DNA reads TGTGCCACCAGCAGATCAGGAGGCGGGGAGCTGTTTTTT. Translated: CATSRSGGGELFF.

The V and J genes are TRBV9 and TRBJ2-1; D unclear. With 4 bases removed from V and 0 bases from J, the gap between germline ends came to 11 bases. The CDR3 has 15 amino acids. Germline lookup yields CDR1 SGDLS and CDR2 YYNGEE. The CDR3 reads CASSSGRSSYNEQFF. In DNA form, the CDR3 reads TGTGCCAGCAGCTCTGGACGAAGCTCCTACAATGAGCAGTTCTTC.

V is TRBV19 and J is TRBJ1-2; the D is unclear. The CDR3 sequence is 13 residues long. Germline V gene lookup returns CDR1 LNHDA and CDR2 SQIVND (reference sequence). The ends were cut back, 6 bases at V and 4 bases at J, with 12 bases in the middle. In DNA form, the CDR3 reads TGTGCCAGTAGCCGGGAACAGATCTATGGCTACACCTTC. This sequence encodes CASSREQIYGYTF. Full variable domain (rest looked up from reference TRBV19 and TRBJ1-2): DGGITQSPKYLFRKEGQNVTLSCEQNLNHDAMYWYRQDPGQGLRLIYYSQIVNDFQKGDIAEGYSVSREKKESFPLTVTSAQKNPTAFYLCASSREQIYGYTFGSGTRLTVV.

The V call is TRBV19, the J call TRBJ1-1, with unresolved D. The CDR3 loop spans 11 amino acids. Trimming removed 9 bases from V and 6 bases from J, with 11 bases in between. Per germline, CDR1 LNHDA and CDR2 SQIVND (reference sequence). This CDR3 is CASQFGSEAFF. In DNA form, the CDR3 reads TGTGCCAGCCAATTCGGATCTGAAGCTTTCTTT.

This chain connects TRBV6-1 to TRBJ1-1, with unresolved D. The CDR3 extends over 12 amino acids. Trimming removed 7 bases at V and 7 bases at J, with 13 bases between. Germline V gene sequence: CDR1 MNHNS, CDR2 SASEGT. The CDR3: CASITLFGEAFF. The CDR3 DNA follows: TGTGCCAGCATCACCCTGTTTGGTGAAGCTTTCTTT.

The genes are TRBV6-6 and TRBJ2-3; 7 positions agree with TRBD1. Germline trimming cut 8 bases from V and 4 bases from J; bases unmatched to any gene: 6. The CDR3 runs 13 residues. Germline loops: CDR1 MNHNY, CDR2 SVGAGI (reference sequence). The DNA for the CDR3 is TGTGCCAGCCGAGACAGGGTCTCAGATACGCAGTATTTT. The encoded protein is CASRDRVSDTQYF.

The chain has TRBV13 and TRBJ2-7; 10 positions match TRBD1. The CDR3 extends over 15 amino acids. Germline V CDR1 and CDR2: PRHDT, FYEKMQ (reference sequence). After removal of 5 bases from V and 5 bases from J, the junction contained 9 bases not matched to a gene. CDR3 nucleotide sequence: TGTGCCAGCAGCATCCGACAGGGGGCTCTCAACGAGCAGTACTTC. It encodes CASSIRQGALNEQYF.

The chain joins TRBV7-8 to TRBJ2-2; D is unclear. Germline CDR1 reads SGHVS; CDR2 reads FQNEAQ. The CDR3 contains 15 residues. V dropped 7 bases and J dropped 7 bases, with 19 bases sitting between them. The CDR3 region is CASIPTRNSVGELFF. The CDR3 coding sequence is TGTGCCAGCATCCCTACCAGGAATTCGGTCGGGGAGCTGTTTTTT.

The rearrangement uses TRBV27 and TRBJ1-5, with D unclear. V was cut by 0 bases and J by 9 bases, with 15 bases left in between. The CDR3 contains 15 residues. Germline CDR1 is MNHEY and CDR2 is SMNVEV (reference sequence). The CDR3 DNA follows: TGTGCCAGCAGTTTATCGGGCCAGGTCCCATGGCCCCAGCATTTT. Translated: CASSLSGQVPWPQHF.

The chain links TRBV28 to TRBJ1-1; 9 bases fit TRBD1. The J segment lost 4 bases and the V segment lost 4 bases, leaving 4 bases of the junction unmatched. Germline CDR1 reads MDHEN; CDR2 reads SYDVKM. CDR3 length equals 14 residues. CDR3 region: CASSSGTGTTEAFF. CDR3 DNA: TGTGCCAGCAGTTCCGGGACAGGGACCACTGAAGCTTTCTTT.

The V gene is TRBV7-2, the J gene TRBJ2-1; 9 nucleotides agree with TRBD1. This CDR3 comprises 18 residues. CDR1 is SGHTA and CDR2 is FQGNSA in the germline V gene. V shed 5 bases and J 1 base; nucleotides not matched to a gene: 12. The CDR3 bases are TGTGCCAGCAGCCGTAACCCCTACAGGGGGCGATCCTACAATGAGCAGTTCTTC. Translated: CASSRNPYRGRSYNEQFF. Complete variable domain (other parts from reference TRBV7-2 and TRBJ2-1): GAGVSQSPSNKVTEKGKDVELRCDPISGHTALYWYRQSLGQGLEFLIYFQGNSAPDKSGLPSDRFSAERTGGSVSTLTIQRTQQEDSAVYLCASSRNPYRGRSYNEQFFGPGTRLTVL.

The V call is TRBV30, the J call TRBJ2-2; 7 positions match TRBD1. V trimming: 3 bases; J trimming: 6 bases; junction bases outside the gene matches: 7. The germline V gene encodes CDR1 GTSNPN and CDR2 SVGIG (reference sequence). This CDR3 is 14 amino acids long. The CDR3 is CAWSMDRTAGELFF. CDR3 sequence (DNA): TGTGCCTGGAGCATGGACAGGACCGCCGGGGAGCTGTTTTTT.

The V call is TRBV30, the J call TRBJ2-3; D is perhaps TRBD1 or TRBD2 (5 bases each). The CDR3 is made up of 13 amino acids. The V end was cut by 3 bases, the J end by 4 bases, with 11 bases between. The germline V gene encodes CDR1 GTSNPN and CDR2 SVGIG (reference sequence). CDR3 nucleotides: TGTGCCTGGAGCGGGGCGTGGGCAGATACGCAGTATTTT. Amino acids: CAWSGAWADTQYF.

This chain uses TRBV5-6 with TRBJ2-1, with TRBD1 matching over 8 bases. Germline V gene sequence: CDR1 SGHDT, CDR2 YYEEEE. Trimming cost V 4 bases and J 5 bases; bases outside gene matches: 8. This CDR3 has 15 residues. CDR3 bases: TGTGCCAGCAGCCAAGGACAGGGATCCCACAATGAGCAGTTCTTC. Residues: CASSQGQGSHNEQFF.

V usage is TRBV6-1 and J usage is TRBJ1-1, with TRBD1 matching 9 bases. The CDR3 has 13 amino acids. V shed 5 bases, J shed 11 bases, and the junction held 9 bases outside the gene matches. Germline V gene lookup returns CDR1 MNHNS and CDR2 SASEGT. The CDR3 sequence: CASSKDRDRDAFF. In DNA form, the CDR3 reads TGTGCCAGCAGTAAGGACCGGGACAGGGACGCTTTCTTT.

CDR3 in amino acids: CASSVGTLQETQYF. The CDR3 DNA sequence: TGTGCCAGCAGCGTAGGGACTTTACAAGAGACCCAGTACTTC. This chain uses TRBV7-8 with TRBJ2-5; D perhaps matches TRBD2 (6 bases). Looked up from germline, CDR1 is SGHVS and CDR2 is FQNEAQ. V dropped 5 bases and J dropped 2 bases, with 12 bases sitting between them. The CDR3 is 14 residues long. Supplemented by reference TRBV7-8 and TRBJ2-5, the full variable domain reads GAGVSQSPRYKVAKRGQDVALRCDPISGHVSLFWYQQALGQGPEFLTYFQNEAQLDKSGLPSDRFFAERPEGSVSTLKIQRTQQEDSAVYLCASSVGTLQETQYFGPGTRLLVL.

The DNA for the CDR3 is TGTGCCAGCTCACCCTCTCGCTACAATGAGCAGTTCTTC. Translation: CASSPSRYNEQFF. V gene TRBV18 combines with J gene TRBJ2-1; the D is unclear. Trimming stripped 3 bases from V and 3 bases from J, with 6 bases between. CDR1 is KGHSH and CDR2 is LQKENI in the germline V gene. This CDR3 contains 13 residues.

This clone showed up just once. The J gene is TRBJ1-4, the V gene TRBV29-1, with D possibly being TRBD1 (5 bases). Germline V CDR1 and CDR2: SQVTM, ANQGSEA. The CDR3 extends over 14 amino acids. V was cut by 7 bases and J by 8 bases, with 20 bases left in between. The CDR3 spells CSAKPDTVDEKLFF. CDR3 sequence (DNA): TGCAGCGCCAAACCGGACACGGTGGACGAAAAACTGTTTTTT.

The J gene is TRBJ1-4, the V gene TRBV4-2, with 11 positions matching TRBD1. The trim removed 0 bases at V and 3 bases at J, leaving 3 bases unmatched. Germline CDR1 reads LGHNA; CDR2 reads YNFKEQ. The CDR3 length is 17 residues. CDR3 sequence: CASSQEGQGAPNEKLFF. The CDR3 coding sequence is TGTGCCAGCAGCCAAGAAGGACAGGGGGCCCCTAATGAAAAACTGTTTTTT.

The rearrangement uses TRBV7-6 and TRBJ2-1, with TRBD2 matching over 10 bases. This CDR3 comprises 14 residues. In germline, CDR1 is SGHVS, CDR2 FNYEAQ. Trimming at V came to 5 bases and at J to 8 bases, leaving 6 bases not matched to a gene. Written as DNA, the CDR3 is TGTGCCAGCAGCGTTAGACTAGCGGGCTATGAGCAGTTCTTC. It codes for CASSVRLAGYEQFF.

The rearrangement links TRBV27 to TRBJ2-1; TRBD2 matches at 11 bases. Germline values: CDR1 MNHEY, CDR2 SMNVEV (reference sequence). The CDR3 has 16 amino acids. Unmatched junction bases numbered 16, after V lost 8 bases and J lost 10 bases. CDR3 sequence (DNA): TGTGCCAGCGCTATCTACGTAGCGGGAGGGCCGGGGGAGCAGTTCTTC. Amino acids: CASAIYVAGGPGEQFF.

V gene TRBV7-2 combines with J gene TRBJ2-7, with D perhaps TRBD2 (5 bases). The CDR3 runs 13 residues. V dropped 5 bases and J dropped 1 base, with 9 bases sitting between them. Germline lookup yields CDR1 SGHTA and CDR2 FQGNSA. The DNA of the CDR3 is TGTGCCAGCAGCATTGGGAGTTCCTACGAGCAGTACTTC. Its translation is CASSIGSSYEQYF.

V is TRBV9 and J is TRBJ2-1; D tentatively fits TRBD1 or TRBD2 (5 bases each). Per the germline V gene, CDR1 is SGDLS and CDR2 is YYNGEE. This CDR3 has 13 residues. The V gene lost 3 bases and the J gene lost 4 bases, with 8 bases spanning the gap. CDR3: CASSGDLYNEQFF. The CDR3 nucleotides are TGTGCCAGCAGCGGGGACCTATACAATGAGCAGTTCTTC.

V usage is TRBV5-6 and J usage is TRBJ1-1; D not resolved. From germline, CDR1 is SGHDT and CDR2 YYEEEE. V was trimmed by 4 bases and J by 3 bases, leaving 13 bases between them. This CDR3 is built from 14 residues. The CDR3 DNA follows: TGTGCCAGCAGCCGCCGGGGAGGCGACACTGAAGCTTTCTTT. Amino acids: CASSRRGGDTEAFF.

The chain couples TRBV7-9 to TRBJ2-3; maybe TRBD2 (6 bases). V shed 6 bases and J shed 6 bases, with 22 bases lying between them. The CDR3 covers 16 residues. CDR1 and CDR2 (germline): SEHNR, FQNEAQ (reference sequence). The chain's CDR3 is CASSRRLAQEGDTQYF. CDR3 bases: TGTGCCAGCAGTCGTAGGCTAGCGCAAGAAGGGGATACGCAGTATTTT.

The V and J genes are TRBV18 and TRBJ1-5; maybe TRBD1 (5 bases). The CDR3 loop spans 13 amino acids. CDR1 is KGHSH and CDR2 is LQKENI in the germline V gene. V gave up 5 bases and J gave up 4 bases, with 9 bases separating them. Here the CDR3 DNA reads TGTGCCAGCTCAGGGGGTGGTAATCAGCCCCAGCATTTT. Translated, it gives CASSGGGNQPQHF. Drawing the rest from reference TRBV18 and TRBJ1-5, the complete variable domain is NAGVMQNPRHLVRRRGQEARLRCSPMKGHSHVYWYRQLPEEGLKFMVYLQKENIIDESGMPKERFSAEFPKEGPSILRIQQVVRGDSAAYFCASSGGGNQPQHFGDGTRLSIL.

V and J are TRBV19 and TRBJ2-1; 16 bases line up with TRBD2. CDR1 LNHDA and CDR2 SQIVND come from the germline V gene (reference sequence). CDR3 length: 17 residues. J was trimmed by 4 bases and V by 7 bases; bases with no gene match: 7. The CDR3 nucleotides are TGTGCCAGTAACCAGGGACTAGCGGGAGGGTCGTACAATGAGCAGTTCTTC. Amino acid sequence: CASNQGLAGGSYNEQFF. The full variable domain, with the rest looked up from reference TRBV19 and TRBJ2-1, is DGGITQSPKYLFRKEGQNVTLSCEQNLNHDAMYWYRQDPGQGLRLIYYSQIVNDFQKGDIAEGYSVSREKKESFPLTVTSAQKNPTAFYLCASNQGLAGGSYNEQFFGPGTRLTVL.